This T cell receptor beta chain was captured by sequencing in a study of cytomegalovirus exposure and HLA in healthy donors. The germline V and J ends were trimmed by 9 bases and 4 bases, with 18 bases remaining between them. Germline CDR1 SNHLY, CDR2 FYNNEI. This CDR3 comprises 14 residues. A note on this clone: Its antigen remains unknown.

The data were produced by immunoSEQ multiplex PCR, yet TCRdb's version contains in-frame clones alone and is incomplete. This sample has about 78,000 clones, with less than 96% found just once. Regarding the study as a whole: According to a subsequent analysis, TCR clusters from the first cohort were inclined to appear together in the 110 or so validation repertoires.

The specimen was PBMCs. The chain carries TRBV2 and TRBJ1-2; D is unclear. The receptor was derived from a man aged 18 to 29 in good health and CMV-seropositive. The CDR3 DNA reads TGTGCCAGAGCGGACCCTCCAATAGCCTATGGCTACACCTTC. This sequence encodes CARADPPIAYGYTF.